The subject of this entry is one TCR beta chain. Its antigen is unknown. Described time point: around eleven months of natalizumab therapy. Prior interferon beta treatment was universal, and the PML patients were all female. This record comes from a study of multiple sclerosis patients with progressive multifocal leukoencephalopathy. Study results and caveats: No common TRBV or TRBJ usage or pairing appeared at PML. Lower normalized Shannon entropy suggested reduced TRB diversity in most PML patients.

Per germline, CDR1 MGHRA and CDR2 YSYEKL. V trimming: 2 bases; J trimming: 5 bases; junction bases outside the gene matches: 6. CDR3 size: 15 residues. Some clones are missing from TCRdb's copy, which holds only in-frame ones; the method was immunoSEQ multiplex PCR. Among tens of thousands of clones, roughly 89% were seen once, and the ten largest hold 1.3%. The genes are TRBV4-1 and TRBJ2-3; 8 bases fit TRBD2. The sample was PBMCs, taken from a patient treated with natalizumab. This clonotype was obtained from a human donor with multiple sclerosis. CDR3 sequence: CASSQKGGGLDTQYF. The CDR3 DNA follows: TGCGCCAGCAGCCAAAAGGGCGGGGGGTTAGATACGCAGTATTTT.